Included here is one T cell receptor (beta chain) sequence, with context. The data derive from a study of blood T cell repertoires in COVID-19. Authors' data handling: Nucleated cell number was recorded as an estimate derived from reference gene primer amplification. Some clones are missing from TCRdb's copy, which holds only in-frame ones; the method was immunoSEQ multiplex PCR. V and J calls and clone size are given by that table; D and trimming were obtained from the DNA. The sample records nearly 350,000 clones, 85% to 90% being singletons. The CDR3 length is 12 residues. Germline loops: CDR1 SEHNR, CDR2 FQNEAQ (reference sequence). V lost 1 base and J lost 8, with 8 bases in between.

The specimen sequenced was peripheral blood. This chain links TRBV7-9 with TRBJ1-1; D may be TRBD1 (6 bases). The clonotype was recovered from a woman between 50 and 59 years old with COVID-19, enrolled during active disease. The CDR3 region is CASSLGGGEAFF. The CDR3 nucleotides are TGTGCCAGCAGCTTAGGCGGGGGCGAAGCTTTCTTT.